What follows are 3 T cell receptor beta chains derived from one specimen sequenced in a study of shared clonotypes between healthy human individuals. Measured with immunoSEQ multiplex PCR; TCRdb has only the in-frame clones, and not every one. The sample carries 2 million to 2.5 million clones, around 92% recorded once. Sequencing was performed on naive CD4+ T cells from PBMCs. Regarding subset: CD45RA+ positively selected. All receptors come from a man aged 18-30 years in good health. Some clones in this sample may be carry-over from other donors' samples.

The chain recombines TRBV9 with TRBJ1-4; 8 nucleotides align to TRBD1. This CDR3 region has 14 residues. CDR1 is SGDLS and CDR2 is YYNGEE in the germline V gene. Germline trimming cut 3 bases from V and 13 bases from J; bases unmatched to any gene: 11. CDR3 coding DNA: TGTGCCAGCAGCGCCACGGACAGGGAGGTTCGACTGTTTTTT. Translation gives CASSATDREVRLFF.

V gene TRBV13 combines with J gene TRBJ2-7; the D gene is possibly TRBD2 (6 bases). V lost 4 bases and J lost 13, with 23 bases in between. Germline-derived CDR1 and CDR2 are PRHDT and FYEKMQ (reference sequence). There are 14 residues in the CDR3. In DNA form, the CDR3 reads TGTGCCAGCAGCTCCTCCGAGTTAGGAGGGAGAGTTTACTTC. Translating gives CASSSSELGGRVYF.

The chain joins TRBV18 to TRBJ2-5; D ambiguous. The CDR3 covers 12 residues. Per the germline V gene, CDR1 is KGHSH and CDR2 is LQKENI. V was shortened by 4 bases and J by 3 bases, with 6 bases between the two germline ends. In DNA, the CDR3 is TGTGCCAGCTCACACAGTGAAGAGACCCAGTACTTC. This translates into CASSHSEETQYF.